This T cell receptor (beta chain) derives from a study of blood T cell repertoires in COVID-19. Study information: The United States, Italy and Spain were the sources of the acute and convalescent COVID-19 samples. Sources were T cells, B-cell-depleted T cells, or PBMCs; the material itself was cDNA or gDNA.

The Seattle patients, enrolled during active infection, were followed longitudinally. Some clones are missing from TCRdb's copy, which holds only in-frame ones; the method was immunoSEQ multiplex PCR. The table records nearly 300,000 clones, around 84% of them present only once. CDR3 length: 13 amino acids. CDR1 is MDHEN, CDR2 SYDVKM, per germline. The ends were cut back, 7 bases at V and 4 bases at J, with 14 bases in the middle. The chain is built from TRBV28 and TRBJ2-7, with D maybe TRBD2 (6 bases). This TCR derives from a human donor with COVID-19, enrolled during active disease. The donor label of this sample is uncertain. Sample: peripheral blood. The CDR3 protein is CASIKEGLYEQYF. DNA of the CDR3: TGTGCCAGCATAAAGGAGGGCCTTTACGAGCAGTACTTC.